These 29 T cell receptor beta chains were all obtained from the same sample, sequenced in a study of T cells after yellow fever vaccination. Each CDR3 protein gets one entry after TCRdb re-called the 5' RACE reads with MiXCR. The table records a few hundred thousand distinct CDR3 sequences, 3.6% of them present only once. The sample here was PBMCs, taken on the day of the yellow fever booster vaccination. Receptors were obtained from a man between 18 and 35 years old who received the YFV17D yellow fever vaccine.

This clonotype showed up just a few times. CDR3 residues: CASSYSTNREQFF. DNA of the CDR3: TGTGCCAGCAGTTACTCTACGAATCGTGAGCAGTTCTTC. The chain joins TRBV6-2 or TRBV6-3 to TRBJ2-1; D unclear. V lost 0 bases and J 9 bases, leaving 9 bases between the germline ends. The germline CDR1 and CDR2 sequences are MNHEY and SVGEGT. This CDR3 spans 13 amino acids.

The chain links TRBV19 to TRBJ1-5, with D possibly TRBD1 on 5 matching bases. V was pared by 3 bases and J by 5 bases, with 8 bases between. CDR3 length: 13 amino acids. CDR1 and CDR2 from the germline V gene are LNHDA and SQIVND (reference sequence). CDR3 sequence (DNA): TGTGCCAGTAGTATGGACACCTATCAGCCCCAGCATTTT. Its protein product is CASSMDTYQPQHF.

The chain has TRBV20-1 and TRBJ1-1; D gene ambiguous. CDR1 and CDR2 (germline): DFQATT, SNEGSKA (reference sequence). There are 14 residues in the CDR3. Trimming stripped 1 base from V and 0 bases from J, with 9 bases between. The CDR3 nucleotides are TGCAGTGCTAGAGCTGGCAGTTTGAACACTGAAGCTTTCTTT. Its protein product is CSARAGSLNTEAFF.

This clonotype occurred many times. This rearrangement joins TRBV9 to TRBJ1-4; D is perhaps TRBD1 (5 bases). From germline, CDR1 is SGDLS and CDR2 YYNGEE. The CDR3 has 17 residues. Between the trimmed V and J ends, which lost 4 bases and 2 bases, there was a span of 18 bases. CDR3 protein: CASSSHEGRSTNEKLFF. CDR3 in DNA: TGTGCCAGCAGCTCACACGAGGGGAGAAGTACTAATGAAAAACTGTTTTTT.

This clonotype has a count of ten or more. The chain carries TRBV6-5 and TRBJ1-6; D gene ambiguous. This CDR3 has 13 residues. The ends were cut back, 2 bases at V and 10 bases at J, with 9 bases in the middle. Germline V lookup: CDR1 MNHEY, CDR2 SVGAGI. The CDR3, as DNA: TGTGCCAGCAGTTACCGCCCGGGATCACCCCTCCACTTT. The encoded protein is CASSYRPGSPLHF.

This clonotype appeared many times. For the CDR3, the DNA is TGCGCCAGCAGCTTGGAAGGACTGACCTACTATGGCTACACCTTC. Amino acid sequence: CASSLEGLTYYGYTF. The genes are TRBV5-1 and TRBJ1-2; D not resolved. The CDR3 runs to 15 residues. CDR1 and CDR2 (germline): SGHRS, YFSETQ. Trimming stripped 0 bases from V and 3 bases from J, with 12 bases between.

A few counts support this clonotype. V is TRBV7-3 and J is TRBJ2-5; 8 nucleotides agree with TRBD2. CDR1 is SGHTA, CDR2 FQGTGA, per germline. After removal of 3 bases from V and 5 bases from J, the junction contained 5 bases not matched to a gene. CDR3 length: 14 residues. DNA of the CDR3: TGTGCCAGCAGCTTCGGACTAGCAGGGGAGACCCAGTACTTC. Protein sequence: CASSFGLAGETQYF.

The chain links TRBV11-3 to TRBJ2-7; D is unclear. The CDR3 loop spans 15 amino acids. Germline V gives CDR1 SGHNT, CDR2 YENEEA. V lost 3 bases to trimming and J lost 1 base, with 13 bases between them. DNA of the CDR3: TGTGCCAGCAGCTTGGGTACGGTAGGGTCCTACGAGCAGTACTTC. It translates to CASSLGTVGSYEQYF.

This clonotype was seen repeatedly, ten times or more. CDR3 sequence reads: CASSHSSPVKLFF. For the CDR3, the DNA is TGCGCCAGCAGCCACTCCAGCCCGGTCAAACTGTTTTTT. The V call is TRBV4-1, the J call TRBJ1-4; D is uncertain. Germline V gives CDR1 MGHRA, CDR2 YSYEKL. The CDR3 extends over 13 amino acids. The V end lost 3 bases, the J end lost 11 bases, and 13 bases lay between the germline ends.

This clonotype was detected a few times. The V call is TRBV4-2, the J call TRBJ1-1, with D possibly TRBD1 on 6 matching bases. The CDR3 is 14 residues long. The germline V and J ends were trimmed by 2 bases and 7 bases, with 14 bases remaining between them. Germline CDR1 reads LGHNA; CDR2 reads YNFKEQ. CDR3 in amino acids: CASSQSQGTNEAFF. The CDR3 DNA is TGTGCCAGCAGCCAATCACAGGGAACTAATGAAGCTTTCTTT.

This clonotype was recorded a few times. V is TRBV19 and J is TRBJ2-7, with D possibly matching TRBD1 (6 bases). Trimming stripped 6 bases from V and 4 bases from J, with 13 bases between. There are 13 residues in the CDR3. Per germline, CDR1 LNHDA and CDR2 SQIVND (reference sequence). The CDR3 is CASRPNREYEQYF. The CDR3 nucleotides read TGTGCCAGTAGACCGAACAGGGAATACGAGCAGTACTTC.

The V and J genes are TRBV30 and TRBJ2-3; TRBD2 might be the D (6 bases). The CDR3 is 15 amino acids. CDR1 is GTSNPN and CDR2 is SVGIG in the germline V gene (reference sequence). Trimming took 2 bases from V and 0 from J, leaving 12 bases between them. CDR3 loop: CAWSIAAISTDTQYF. The CDR3 DNA is TGTGCCTGGAGTATAGCGGCGATTAGCACAGATACGCAGTATTTT.

This clonotype was seen repeatedly, ten times or more. V and J are TRBV28 and TRBJ2-2; D uncertain. CDR1 MDHEN and CDR2 SYDVKM come from the germline V gene. Trimming cost V 11 bases and J 4 bases, with 17 bases left between them. CDR3 size: 14 residues. CDR3 in amino acids: CAAKARVFTGELFF. CDR3 nucleotides: TGTGCCGCAAAGGCCCGGGTTTTCACCGGGGAGCTGTTTTTT.

This clonotype was counted many times. The chain joins TRBV6-2 or TRBV6-3 to TRBJ2-5; D not resolved. CDR1 is MNHEY and CDR2 is SVGEGT in the germline V gene. The CDR3 contains 12 residues. The ends were cut back, 6 bases at V and 2 bases at J, with 7 bases in the middle. CDR3 in amino acids: CASRTLQETQYF. CDR3 coding DNA: TGTGCCAGCAGAACCCTTCAAGAGACCCAGTACTTC.

This clonotype has at least ten counts. The V and J genes are TRBV15 and TRBJ1-2; D remains unclear. The CDR3 contains 12 residues. Trimming took off 0 bases at V and 6 bases at J, with 5 bases between the two ends. Germline V gene sequence: CDR1 LNHNV, CDR2 YYDKDF (reference sequence). The CDR3, as DNA: TGTGCCACCAGCAGAGAGGGCAATGGCTACACCTTC. Translated, it gives CATSREGNGYTF.

This clonotype was seen a handful of times. The gene calls are TRBV7-8 and TRBJ2-1; D unresolved. There are 13 residues in the CDR3. CDR1 is SGHVS and CDR2 is FQNEAQ in the germline V gene. Trimming removed 3 bases at V and 4 bases at J, with 7 bases between. CDR3 sequence reads: CASSFVEYNEQFF. In DNA, the CDR3 is TGTGCCAGCAGCTTCGTGGAGTACAATGAGCAGTTCTTC. Drawing the rest from reference TRBV7-8 and TRBJ2-1, the complete variable domain is GAGVSQSPRYKVAKRGQDVALRCDPISGHVSLFWYQQALGQGPEFLTYFQNEAQLDKSGLPSDRFFAERPEGSVSTLKIQRTQQEDSAVYLCASSFVEYNEQFFGPGTRLTVL.

This clonotype was counted at least ten times. V gene TRBV12-3 or TRBV12-4 combines with J gene TRBJ1-2; the D is unclear. The V end lost 0 bases, the J end lost 0 bases, and 2 bases lay between the germline ends. The CDR3 runs 13 residues. CDR3 protein: CASSLASNYGYTF. In DNA form, the CDR3 reads TGTGCCAGCAGTTTAGCATCTAACTATGGCTACACCTTC.

This clonotype was detected a few times. The chain employs TRBV27 and TRBJ2-2; D is uncertain. V was trimmed by 4 bases and J by 2 bases, leaving 11 bases between them. The CDR3 is made up of 15 amino acids. Per germline, CDR1 MNHEY and CDR2 SMNVEV (reference sequence). The CDR3 reads CASSSLRSNTGELFF. The CDR3, as DNA: TGTGCCAGCAGTTCCCTTCGTAGTAACACCGGGGAGCTGTTTTTT.

The chain has TRBV4-2 and TRBJ1-3; TRBD1 agrees at 8 bases. The CDR3 consists of 20 residues. V gave up 0 bases and J gave up 1 base; unmatched junction bases: 14. In germline, CDR1 is LGHNA, CDR2 YNFKEQ. The CDR3, as DNA: TGTGCCAGCAGCCAAGACCTCCGGCGGGCAGGGGGCGCTTCTGGAAACACCATATATTTT. It codes for CASSQDLRRAGGASGNTIYF.

V is TRBV28 and J is TRBJ1-5; D not certain. The V gene lost 6 bases and the J gene lost 8 bases, with 11 bases spanning the gap. Germline V lookup: CDR1 MDHEN, CDR2 SYDVKM. CDR3 length: 12 amino acids. The CDR3 bases are TGTGCCAGCAGCCTACTTAGGAAGCCCCAGCATTTT. Its protein product is CASSLLRKPQHF.

Ten or more counts support this clonotype. This chain uses TRBV5-1 with TRBJ2-3, with 8 bases identical to TRBD2. Germline CDR1 reads SGHRS; CDR2 reads YFSETQ. J was trimmed by 0 bases and V by 5 bases; bases with no gene match: 2. This CDR3 comprises 14 residues. The CDR3 is CASRIAGSTDTQYF. The CDR3 DNA follows: TGCGCCAGCAGGATAGCGGGAAGCACAGATACGCAGTATTTT.

The chain has TRBV5-1 and TRBJ2-5; TRBD2 agrees at 11 bases. Looked up from germline, CDR1 is SGHRS and CDR2 is YFSETQ. The CDR3 runs 17 residues. V lost 2 bases, J lost 5 bases, and 11 bases stayed unmatched. The CDR3 sequence: CASSFPSGGTRAETQYF. CDR3 bases: TGCGCCAGCAGCTTCCCTAGCGGGGGGACCCGGGCGGAGACCCAGTACTTC.

The sample holds many counts of this clonotype. The chain uses TRBV29-1 and TRBJ2-1; no clear D gene. Germline V gene data show CDR1 as SQVTM and CDR2 as ANQGSEA. Trimming left V 7 bases short and J 3 bases short, with 10 bases between. The CDR3 extends over 12 amino acids. CDR3 protein: CSGLGNYNEQFF. The CDR3 bases are TGCAGCGGCCTGGGGAACTACAATGAGCAGTTCTTC.

Only one count was recorded for this clonotype. The chain is built from TRBV15 and TRBJ1-2; the D is unclear. This CDR3 spans 15 amino acids. CDR1 and CDR2 (germline): LNHNV, YYDKDF (reference sequence). Trimming left V 1 base short and J 4 bases short, with 13 bases between. CDR3 bases: TGTGCCACCAGCAGAGTAAACACCGTTATCTATGGCTACACCTTC. Translating gives CATSRVNTVIYGYTF.

This clonotype has just a few counts. The chain uses TRBV18 and TRBJ1-1; D call uncertain. Deletions cut 3 bases from V and 3 bases from J, with 14 bases between. The germline gives CDR1 KGHSH, CDR2 LQKENI. The CDR3 consists of 15 residues. The CDR3 DNA follows: TGTGCCAGCTCACCGTCAATCCTCAGGTACACTGAAGCTTTCTTT. Protein sequence: CASSPSILRYTEAFF.

This clonotype was found many times. This chain joins TRBV5-1 and TRBJ1-6; D call uncertain. Germline V gene sequence: CDR1 SGHRS, CDR2 YFSETQ. Trimming took 4 bases from V and 12 from J, leaving 17 bases between them. The CDR3 is 14 residues long. CDR3 amino acids: CASSPDTNLVPLHF. In nucleotides, the CDR3 is TGCGCCAGCAGCCCGGATACCAACCTAGTACCCCTCCACTTT.

This clonotype was counted a few times. The chain employs TRBV4-1 and TRBJ2-7; D possibly corresponds to TRBD1 (6 bases). CDR3 size: 14 residues. Trimming stripped 4 bases from V and 4 bases from J, with 14 bases between. Germline V gene sequence: CDR1 MGHRA, CDR2 YSYEKL. The CDR3 protein is CASSRNIGQYEQYV. The DNA for the CDR3 is TGCGCCAGCAGCCGCAACATAGGACAGTACGAGCAGTACGTC.

This clonotype showed up just a few times. The rearrangement links TRBV7-9 to TRBJ2-3; 7 bases map to TRBD2. V dropped 5 bases and J dropped 6; count of bases not matched to a gene: 11. The CDR3 covers 15 residues. Germline CDR1 SEHNR, CDR2 FQNEAQ (reference sequence). The CDR3 nucleotides read TGTGCCAGCAGCCCCCCTATCTGGGGGGGGGATACGCAGTATTTT. Translated, it gives CASSPPIWGGDTQYF.

This clonotype was seen more than once but under ten times. The chain combines TRBV7-9 with TRBJ2-1; TRBD1 aligns across 7 bases. Germline V gene data show CDR1 as SEHNR and CDR2 as FQNEAQ (reference sequence). CDR3 length: 14 residues. V was pared by 5 bases and J by 8 bases, with 9 bases of the junction left unmatched. CDR3 residues: CASSVDREFDEQFF. In DNA, the CDR3 is TGTGCCAGCAGCGTAGACAGGGAGTTCGATGAGCAGTTCTTC.